This T cell receptor beta chain is drawn from a study of Ad26.COV2.S vaccination and SARS-CoV-2 variants. At the level of the study: The COV1001 Ad26.COV2.S trial arm included the donor. Study outcomes and limitations: For non-spike TCRs, breadth in vaccine recipients resembled that in placebo recipients. Reports say spike-specific CD8+ and CD4+ T cell responses covered substantial breadth after vaccination. Vaccinated individuals (as opposed to placebo recipients) had higher spike-specific TCR breadth.

A word on this clone: Antigen unknown.

The treatment here: some 20 received Ad26.COV2.S at low or high dose, single or two shots; several received placebo; per-sample allocation not given. Sampling was performed 63 days after the first vaccine or placebo injection. TCRdb's copy holds only in-frame clones and misses some; the assay was immunoSEQ multiplex PCR. This sample carries about 680,000 clones, around 92% of them seen once, and the ten largest clones take approximately 1.5%. Sequencing was performed on peripheral blood, taken in a trial of Ad26.COV2.S vaccine versus placebo. The receptor was derived from a person aged 18-60 years who received the Ad26.COV2.S COVID-19 vaccine or a placebo.

In nucleotides, the CDR3 is TGTGCCAGTAGCCCATTGCGGGGGAATGAAAAACTGTTTTTT. Amino acids: CASSPLRGNEKLFF. The chain links TRBV19 to TRBJ1-4; D possibly corresponds to TRBD1 (5 bases). CDR3 length: 14 amino acids. The germline V and J ends were trimmed by 6 bases and 5 bases, with 13 bases remaining between them. Germline CDR1 reads LNHDA; CDR2 reads SQIVND (reference sequence).